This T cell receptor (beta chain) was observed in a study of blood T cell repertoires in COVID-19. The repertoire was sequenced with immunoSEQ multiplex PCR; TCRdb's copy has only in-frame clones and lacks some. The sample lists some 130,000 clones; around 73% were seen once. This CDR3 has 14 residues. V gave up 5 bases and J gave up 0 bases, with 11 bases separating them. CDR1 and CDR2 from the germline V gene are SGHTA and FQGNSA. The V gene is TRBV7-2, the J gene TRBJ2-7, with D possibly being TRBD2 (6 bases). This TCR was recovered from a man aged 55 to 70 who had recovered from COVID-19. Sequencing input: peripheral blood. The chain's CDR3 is CASSPGLSSYEQYF. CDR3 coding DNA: TGTGCCAGCAGCCCGGGACTTAGCTCCTACGAGCAGTACTTC.